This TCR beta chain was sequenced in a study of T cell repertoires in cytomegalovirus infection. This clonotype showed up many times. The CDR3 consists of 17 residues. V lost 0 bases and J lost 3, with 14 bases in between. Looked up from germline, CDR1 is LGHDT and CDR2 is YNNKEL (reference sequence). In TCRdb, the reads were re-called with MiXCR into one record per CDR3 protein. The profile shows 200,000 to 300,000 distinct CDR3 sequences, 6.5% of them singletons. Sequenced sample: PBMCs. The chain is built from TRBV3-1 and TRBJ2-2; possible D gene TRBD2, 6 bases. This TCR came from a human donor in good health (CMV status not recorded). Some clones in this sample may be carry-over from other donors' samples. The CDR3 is CASSQDIRGTYTGELFF. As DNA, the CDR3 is TGTGCCAGCAGCCAAGATATCCGGGGGACGTACACCGGGGAGCTGTTTTTT.